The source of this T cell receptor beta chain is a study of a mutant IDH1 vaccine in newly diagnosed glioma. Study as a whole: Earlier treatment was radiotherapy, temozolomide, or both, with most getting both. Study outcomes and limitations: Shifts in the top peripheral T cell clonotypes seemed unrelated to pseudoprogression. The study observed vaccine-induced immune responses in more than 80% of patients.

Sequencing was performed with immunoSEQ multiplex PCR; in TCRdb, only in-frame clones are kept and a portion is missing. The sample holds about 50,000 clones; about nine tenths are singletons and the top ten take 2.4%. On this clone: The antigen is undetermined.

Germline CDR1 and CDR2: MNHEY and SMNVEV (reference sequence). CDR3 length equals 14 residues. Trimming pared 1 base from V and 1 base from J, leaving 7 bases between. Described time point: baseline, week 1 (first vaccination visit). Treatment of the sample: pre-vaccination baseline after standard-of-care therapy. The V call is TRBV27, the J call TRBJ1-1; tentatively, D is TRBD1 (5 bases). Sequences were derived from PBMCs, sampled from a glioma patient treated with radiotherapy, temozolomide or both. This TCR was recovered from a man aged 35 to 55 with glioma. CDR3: CASSLWGGNTEAFF. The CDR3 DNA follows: TGTGCCAGCAGTTTATGGGGGGGGAACACTGAAGCTTTCTTT.